This T cell receptor beta chain was identified during a study of OX40 agonist ivuxolimab in advanced cancers. Study-wide context: The patients received ivuxolimab by intravenous route every 2 weeks at 0.01 to 10 mg/kg. Findings and caveats of the study: Averaged across samples, CD8+ T cells carried more expanded clones than CD4+ did. At doses 0.1 to 3.0 mg/kg, CD4+ and CD8+ clones expanded. The antigen specificity of the peripheral T cells (those that were expanded) was not determined.

The method was immunoSEQ multiplex PCR; TCRdb's version includes in-frame clones alone and lacks a portion of them. Of 53,000 or so clones listed, approximately 91% were seen once; the top ten hold 1.5%. The germline V gene encodes CDR1 SGHNT and CDR2 YYREEE (reference sequence). Trimming cost V 0 bases and J 5 bases; bases outside gene matches: 10. The CDR3 runs to 16 residues. About this clone: No antigen is known for it.

The chain has TRBV5-4 and TRBJ2-7, with 8 nucleotides matching TRBD2. The sequence was collected from an adult with an advanced solid tumor such as melanoma, head and neck, liver or kidney cancer. The material sequenced was CD4+ or CD8+ T cells sorted from blood, taken in a trial of the OX40 agonist ivuxolimab. CDR3 residues: CASSLGLGTSIDEQYF. CDR3 sequence (DNA): TGTGCCAGCAGCTTGGGTCTCGGGACTAGTATTGACGAGCAGTACTTC.